The clone carrying this TCR beta chain occurred many times. Germline CDR1 MNHEY, CDR2 SVGEGT. This CDR3 has 16 residues. The ends lost 9 bases at V and 5 bases at J; junction bases unmatched: 13. The sample belongs to a study of response to subunit inactivated influenza vaccine. One entry per CDR3 protein, called by TCRdb with MiXCR from the RT-PCR reads. The table has 860,000 or so distinct CDR3 sequences, 21% seen once. The genes are TRBV6-2 or TRBV6-3 and TRBJ2-1; 10 bases fit TRBD2. This TCR was sampled from a man aged 45-65 years who received an inactivated influenza vaccine. Sequenced material: PBMCs from blood, taken 4 to 6 days after vaccination. CDR3 coding DNA: TGTGCCAGTCGTGGGACTAGCGTTTTTCATCACAATGAGCAGTTCTTC. Its protein product is CASRGTSVFHHNEQFF.